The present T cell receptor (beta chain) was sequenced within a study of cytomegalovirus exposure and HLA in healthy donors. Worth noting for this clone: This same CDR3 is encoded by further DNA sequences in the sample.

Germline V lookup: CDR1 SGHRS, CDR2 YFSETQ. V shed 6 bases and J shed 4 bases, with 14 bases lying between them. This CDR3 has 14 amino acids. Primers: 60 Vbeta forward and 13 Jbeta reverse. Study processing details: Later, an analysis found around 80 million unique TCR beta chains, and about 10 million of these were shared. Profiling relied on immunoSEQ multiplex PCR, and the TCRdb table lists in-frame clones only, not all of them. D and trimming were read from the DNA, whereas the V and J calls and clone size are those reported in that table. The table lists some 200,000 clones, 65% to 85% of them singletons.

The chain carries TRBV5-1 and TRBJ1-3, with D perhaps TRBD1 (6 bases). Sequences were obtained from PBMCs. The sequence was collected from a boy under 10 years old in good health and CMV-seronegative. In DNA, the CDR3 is TGCGCCAGCAAGGGTACAGGGTCAGGAAACACCATATATTTT. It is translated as CASKGTGSGNTIYF.